The entry that follows covers one T cell receptor beta chain sequence. TCRdb used MiXCR to reprocess the 5' RACE reads, holding one entry per CDR3 protein. Here the sample spans hundreds of thousands of distinct CDR3 sequences, 12% being singletons. V was shortened by 3 bases and J by 5 bases, with 7 bases between the two germline ends. The CDR3 totals 12 residues. CDR1 is SGHVS and CDR2 is FNYEAQ in the germline V gene. The source of the sample is a study of T cells after yellow fever vaccination. This receptor was obtained from a man aged 25 to 40 who received the YFV17D yellow fever vaccine. The chain links TRBV7-6 to TRBJ2-5; D not certain. The sequenced sample was PBMCs, obtained on the day of the yellow fever booster vaccination. CDR3 loop: CASSFIGETQYF. As DNA, the CDR3 is TGTGCCAGCAGCTTTATTGGGGAGACCCAGTACTTC. Full variable domain (remainder filled in from reference TRBV7-6 and TRBJ2-5): GAGVSQSPRYKVTKRGQDVALRCDPISGHVSLYWYRQALGQGPEFLTYFNYEAQQDKSGLPNDRFSAERPEGSISTLTIQRTEQRDSAMYRCASSFIGETQYFGPGTRLLVL.